A single sample is the source of the 18 T cell receptor beta chains below, sequenced in a study of T cell responses to AZD1222 COVID-19 vaccine. Clones were read by immunoSEQ multiplex PCR, and TCRdb kept only the in-frame ones, dropping some. This table holds some 93,000 clones, 85% to 90% found once. The specimen was peripheral blood, collected 28 days after the second AZD1222 dose. The receptors shown here come from an adult who received the AZD1222 COVID-19 vaccine.

The rearrangement uses TRBV27 and TRBJ1-1; TRBD1 is a possible D gene (5 bases). CDR1 and CDR2 (germline): MNHEY, SMNVEV (reference sequence). CDR3 length: 14 amino acids. The V end was cut by 8 bases, the J end by 0 bases, with 13 bases between. CDR3 sequence: CASRGYGMNTEAFF. The CDR3 bases are TGTGCCAGCCGGGGCTATGGGATGAACACTGAAGCTTTCTTT.

V usage is TRBV29-1 and J usage is TRBJ1-2; D is undetermined. The CDR3 consists of 11 residues. Between the trimmed V and J ends, which lost 3 bases and 9 bases, there was a span of 11 bases. From germline, CDR1 is SQVTM and CDR2 ANQGSEA. For the CDR3, the DNA is TGCAGCGTTGAGGACCAGGTCAGCTACACCTTC. This gives the protein CSVEDQVSYTF.

V and J are TRBV5-1 and TRBJ2-3; no clear D gene. CDR1 is SGHRS and CDR2 is YFSETQ in the germline V gene. The CDR3 is 14 amino acids. Deletions cut 0 bases from V and 3 bases from J, with 8 bases between. This chain's CDR3 is CASSLALVTDTQYF. CDR3 sequence (DNA): TGCGCCAGCAGCTTGGCCTTGGTGACAGATACGCAGTATTTT.

The J gene is TRBJ1-2, the V gene TRBV7-9; TRBD1 aligns across 8 bases. The trim removed 7 bases at V and 5 bases at J, leaving 12 bases unmatched. In germline, CDR1 is SEHNR, CDR2 FQNEAQ (reference sequence). The CDR3 sequence is 15 residues long. CDR3 DNA sequence: TGTGCCAGCACCAGAGGGACAGGAAGAAATTATGGCTACACCTTC. Its translation: CASTRGTGRNYGYTF.

The chain is built from TRBV5-8 and TRBJ2-7; a possible D gene is TRBD1 (6 bases). Per germline, CDR1 SGHTS and CDR2 YDEGEE. The ends were cut back, 5 bases at V and 1 base at J, with 19 bases in the middle. The CDR3 sequence is 16 residues long. CDR3 residues: CASSRHAGQGSYEQYF. The CDR3 region has the DNA TGTGCCAGCAGTAGGCACGCCGGGCAGGGGTCCTACGAGCAGTACTTC.

This chain joins TRBV6-1 and TRBJ2-6; D unclear. The germline CDR1 and CDR2 sequences are MNHNS and SASEGT. The CDR3 has 13 amino acids. Between the trimmed V and J ends, which lost 2 bases and 4 bases, there was a span of 3 bases. In nucleotides, the CDR3 is TGTGCCAGCAGTGAATCCGGGGCCAACGTCCTGACTTTC. This codes for CASSESGANVLTF.

The V and J genes are TRBV5-4 and TRBJ2-3, with 9 nucleotides matching TRBD2. CDR1 is SGHNT and CDR2 is YYREEE in the germline V gene (reference sequence). The CDR3 extends over 19 amino acids. V lost 0 bases to trimming and J lost 2 bases; unmatched junction nucleotides: 13. The CDR3 DNA reads TGTGCCAGCAGCTTGGGGGTTCAAGCGGGAGGCATTTTCACAGATACGCAGTATTTT. Its protein is CASSLGVQAGGIFTDTQYF. Based on the CDR3 plus reference TRBV5-4 and TRBJ2-3, the full variable domain is ETGVTQSPTHLIKTRGQQVTLRCSSQSGHNTVSWYQQALGQGPQFIFQYYREEENGRGNFPPRFSGLQFPNYSSELNVNALELDDSALYLCASSLGVQAGGIFTDTQYFGPGTRLTVL.

CDR3 protein: CASSTRRALNTEAFF. For the CDR3, the DNA is TGTGCCAGTAGTACCCGGAGGGCATTGAACACTGAAGCTTTCTTT. The chain links TRBV19 to TRBJ1-1; D ambiguous. CDR3 size: 15 residues. V was clipped by 4 bases and J by 0 bases, with 12 bases between them. Germline loops: CDR1 LNHDA, CDR2 SQIVND (reference sequence).

The chain combines TRBV30 with TRBJ2-6; D possibly corresponds to TRBD1 (6 bases). V was shortened by 3 bases and J by 0 bases, with 9 bases between the two germline ends. Looked up from germline, CDR1 is GTSNPN and CDR2 is SVGIG (reference sequence). This CDR3 has 15 residues. CDR3 in amino acids: CAWRQGASGANVLTF. The DNA of the CDR3 is TGTGCCTGGAGACAGGGTGCCTCTGGGGCCAACGTCCTGACTTTC.

The V and J genes are TRBV28 and TRBJ1-1; D is uncertain. Germline CDR1 reads MDHEN; CDR2 reads SYDVKM. This CDR3 spans 15 amino acids. The V end lost 4 bases, the J end lost 4 bases, and 16 bases lay between the germline ends. The CDR3 loop is CASSYPSGSFTEAFF. The CDR3 region has the DNA TGTGCCAGCAGTTACCCCTCGGGCAGTTTCACTGAAGCTTTCTTT.

This chain joins TRBV3-1 (or the pseudogene TRBV3-2) and TRBJ2-3, with D uncertain. V was trimmed by 0 bases and J by 4 bases, leaving 8 bases between them. CDR1 LGHDT and CDR2 YNNKEL come from the germline V gene (reference sequence). The CDR3 totals 14 residues. Here the CDR3 DNA reads TGTGCCAGCAGCCAAGAGGGTGAGGCAGATACGCAGTATTTT. Protein sequence: CASSQEGEADTQYF.

The chain has TRBV5-1 and TRBJ1-1; D may be TRBD1 (5 bases). Trimming took off 1 base at V and 3 bases at J, with 13 bases between the two ends. CDR1 is SGHRS, CDR2 YFSETQ, per germline. The CDR3 consists of 15 residues. The CDR3 DNA follows: TGCGCCAGCAGCTTGACTGGGGGATGGGACACTGAAGCTTTCTTT. Its translation: CASSLTGGWDTEAFF.

The chain has TRBV30 and TRBJ2-3; the match to TRBD2 covers 7 bases. Looked up from germline, CDR1 is GTSNPN and CDR2 is SVGIG (reference sequence). This CDR3 spans 15 amino acids. V trimming: 3 bases; J trimming: 1 base; junction bases outside the gene matches: 7. CDR3 in DNA: TGTGCCTGGAGCTTGACTAGCAAGGGCACAGATACGCAGTATTTT. Amino acid sequence: CAWSLTSKGTDTQYF.

This clone was detected a few times. This chain connects TRBV4-1 to TRBJ1-2, with 7 positions matching TRBD1. CDR1 and CDR2 (germline): MGHRA, YSYEKL. V shed 0 bases and J 4 bases; nucleotides not matched to a gene: 5. The CDR3 runs to 15 residues. The CDR3 sequence: CASSQDIQGGYGYTF. DNA for the CDR3: TGCGCCAGCAGCCAAGATATCCAGGGGGGCTATGGCTACACCTTC.

This clone was recorded a few times. The rearrangement links TRBV9 to TRBJ1-6; D possibly corresponds to TRBD1 (6 bases). The germline gives CDR1 SGDLS, CDR2 YYNGEE. The V gene lost 5 bases and the J gene lost 7 bases, with 10 bases spanning the gap. The CDR3 loop spans 13 amino acids. CDR3 in DNA: TGTGCCAGCAGTAGCGACAGGAATTCACCCCTCCACTTT. Protein product: CASSSDRNSPLHF.

V and J are TRBV28 and TRBJ2-5; D gene ambiguous. CDR1 MDHEN and CDR2 SYDVKM come from the germline V gene. The CDR3 totals 14 residues. Trimming took 3 bases from V and 3 from J, leaving 11 bases between them. In nucleotides, the CDR3 is TGTGCCAGCAGTTTCCGGAAAGGGAAAGAGACCCAGTACTTC. This encodes CASSFRKGKETQYF.

This clone showed up just once. This sequence joins TRBV11-2 and TRBJ2-3; D is uncertain. This CDR3 has 14 residues. The V end was cut by 1 base, the J end by 3 bases, with 8 bases between. Germline V lookup: CDR1 SGHAT, CDR2 FQNNGV. Written as DNA, the CDR3 is TGTGCCAGCAGCTTAGGCGCTAGAACAGATACGCAGTATTTT. It is translated as CASSLGARTDTQYF.

The J gene is TRBJ2-1, the V gene TRBV5-6; perhaps TRBD2 as D (6 bases). Trimming took off 0 bases at V and 11 bases at J, with 9 bases between the two ends. Germline V gene data show CDR1 as SGHDT and CDR2 as YYEEEE. The CDR3 has 12 amino acids. The CDR3 DNA sequence: TGTGCCAGCAGCTTGGCTGCGGGGCAGCAGTTCTTC. It codes for CASSLAAGQQFF.